The 28 T cell receptor beta chains below come from one sample, sequenced in a study of cytomegalovirus exposure and HLA in healthy donors. The table came from immunoSEQ multiplex PCR; TCRdb's copy has only in-frame clones and leaves some out. The sample lists approximately 160,000 clones, less than 90% seen once, with 2% to 2.5% in the top ten. Sample: PBMCs. The receptors here all came from a woman aged 18-29 years in good health and CMV-seronegative.

The CDR3 DNA follows: TGTGCCAGCAGCTTAGGGACTAGCGCCACAGATACGCAGTATTTT. It specifies CASSLGTSATDTQYF. This chain connects TRBV7-6 to TRBJ2-3; TRBD2 aligns across 9 bases. The CDR3 has 15 amino acids. J lost 2 bases, V lost 1 base, and 1 base had no gene match. Germline CDR1 is SGHVS and CDR2 is FNYEAQ.

The rearrangement joins TRBV7-2 to TRBJ2-2; 11 bases match TRBD2. V shed 4 bases, J shed 0 bases, and the junction held 4 bases outside the gene matches. Germline V gives CDR1 SGHTA, CDR2 FQGNSA. The CDR3 covers 17 residues. CDR3: CASSSLAGGANTGELFF. In DNA, the CDR3 is TGTGCCAGCAGCTCCTTAGCGGGAGGGGCGAACACCGGGGAGCTGTTTTTT.

This chain uses TRBV7-9 with TRBJ1-2; a weak D match, TRBD1 (6 bases). Germline loops: CDR1 SEHNR, CDR2 FQNEAQ (reference sequence). This CDR3 is built from 17 residues. Deletions cut 0 bases from V and 1 base from J, with 15 bases between. The CDR3 nucleotides are TGTGCCAGCAGCTTAGCCTACTTCGGGACAAGTAACTATGGCTACACCTTC. The encoded protein is CASSLAYFGTSNYGYTF.

The chain combines TRBV6-5 with TRBJ1-5; no firm D call. CDR1 and CDR2 (germline): MNHEY, SVGAGI. Trimming took off 2 bases at V and 7 bases at J, with 18 bases between the two ends. This CDR3 has 16 amino acids. Here the CDR3 reads CASSYQTPQLGQPQHF. The CDR3 coding sequence is TGTGCCAGCAGTTACCAAACTCCTCAACTAGGGCAGCCCCAGCATTTT.

The rearrangement joins TRBV28 to TRBJ1-2; TRBD1 agrees at 9 bases. CDR1 is MDHEN and CDR2 is SYDVKM in the germline V gene. V lost 5 bases, J lost 6 bases, and 13 bases stayed unmatched. CDR3 size: 16 residues. In DNA form, the CDR3 reads TGTGCCAGCAGTCCTACAGGGGGCCCTAATCACCATGGCTACACCTTC. This translates into CASSPTGGPNHHGYTF.

V gene TRBV4-3 combines with J gene TRBJ2-1; D perhaps matches TRBD2 (5 bases). Between the trimmed V and J ends, which lost 1 base and 5 bases, there was a span of 12 bases. The CDR3 runs 15 residues. Germline assignment: CDR1 LGHNA and CDR2 YSLEER. This chain's CDR3 is CASSQALVDDNEQFF. The CDR3 nucleotides read TGCGCCAGCAGCCAAGCACTAGTGGACGACAATGAGCAGTTCTTC.

This clone is a singleton in its sample. Written as DNA, the CDR3 is TGCGCCAGCAGCTTGGCGACAGGGATCCAAGAGACCCAGTACTTC. Translation gives CASSLATGIQETQYF. The chain uses TRBV5-1 and TRBJ2-5, with 7 positions matching TRBD1. Germline loops: CDR1 SGHRS, CDR2 YFSETQ. Trimming took 0 bases from V and 1 from J; bases not matched to a gene: 3. This CDR3 spans 15 amino acids.

The chain combines TRBV18 with TRBJ1-1; D is possibly TRBD1 (5 bases). This CDR3 is built from 16 residues. CDR1 is KGHSH, CDR2 LQKENI, per germline. The ends were cut back, 3 bases at V and 5 bases at J, with 19 bases in the middle. DNA for the CDR3: TGTGCCAGCTCACCCACCCTTTTGCCCGGGGGGACTGAAGCTTTCTTT. Its translation: CASSPTLLPGGTEAFF.

This clone was seen a single time. This chain connects TRBV21-1 to TRBJ2-5; the tabulated D call, TRBD1, remains unverified against the DNA. TRBV21-1 is a recognized pseudogene. The CDR3 covers 15 residues. CDR3 DNA sequence: TGTGCCAGCATCGCACAGGGGGAGGATCAAGAGACCCAGTACTTC. It is translated as CASIAQGEDQETQYF.

This chain uses TRBV13 with TRBJ1-1, with a tentative D call TRBD1 (5 bases). Germline V gene data show CDR1 as PRHDT and CDR2 as FYEKMQ (reference sequence). The CDR3 covers 15 residues. Trimming pared 0 bases from V and 3 bases from J, leaving 11 bases between. This CDR3 is CASSLGVREDTEAFF. DNA for the CDR3: TGTGCCAGCAGCTTAGGGGTCAGGGAGGACACTGAAGCTTTCTTT.

This chain joins TRBV6-1 and TRBJ2-3; 10 bases are a match to TRBD2. V shed 6 bases, J shed 4 bases, and the junction held 7 bases outside the gene matches. This CDR3 comprises 15 residues. CDR1 is MNHNS, CDR2 SASEGT, per germline. The CDR3 nucleotides are TGTGCCAGCAGGCCCGGGACTAGCGCGCCAGATACGCAGTATTTT. Translation: CASRPGTSAPDTQYF.

This rearrangement joins TRBV6-1 to TRBJ1-2, with a weak D call TRBD1 (6 bases). Germline V gene data show CDR1 as MNHNS and CDR2 as SASEGT. This CDR3 is built from 12 residues. V lost 11 bases and J lost 2, with 12 bases in between. The CDR3 sequence is CAHNRENYGYTF. The CDR3 DNA follows: TGTGCCCATAACAGGGAAAACTATGGCTACACCTTC.

The chain joins TRBV5-1 to TRBJ2-5; perhaps TRBD1 as D (5 bases). The germline CDR1 and CDR2 sequences are SGHRS and YFSETQ. CDR3 length equals 14 residues. V was trimmed by 7 bases and J by 5 bases, leaving 18 bases between them. The CDR3 reads CASSRGGAGETQYF. For the CDR3, the DNA is TGCGCCAGCTCCCGAGGTGGGGCCGGGGAGACCCAGTACTTC. Based on the CDR3 plus reference TRBV5-1 and TRBJ2-5, the full variable domain is KAGVTQTPRYLIKTRGQQVTLSCSPISGHRSVSWYQQTPGQGLQFLFEYFSETQRNKGNFPGRFSGRQFSNSRSEMNVSTLELGDSALYLCASSRGGAGETQYFGPGTRLLVL.

V is TRBV4-2 and J is TRBJ1-2, with 7 positions matching TRBD1. Trimming cost V 4 bases and J 2 bases; bases outside gene matches: 4. Germline V gene sequence: CDR1 LGHNA, CDR2 YNFKEQ. This CDR3 has 14 residues. For the CDR3, the DNA is TGTGCCAGCAGCCCGGTAGGGGGCAACTATGGCTACACCTTC. Protein sequence: CASSPVGGNYGYTF.

The chain couples TRBV7-6 to TRBJ2-2; 12 positions match TRBD2. The V segment lost 5 bases and the J segment 5 bases; nucleotides outside the gene matches: 6. CDR3 length: 16 amino acids. CDR1 is SGHVS and CDR2 is FNYEAQ in the germline V gene. The DNA for the CDR3 is TGTGCCAGCAGCGCCTCTAGCGGGGGGGTAACCGGGGAGCTGTTTTTT. Its protein product is CASSASSGGVTGELFF.

Concerning this clone: At the DNA level, this CDR3 is encoded by other sequences in the same sample as well. V and J are TRBV7-8 and TRBJ2-7, with a possible D match to TRBD1 (5 bases). V was shortened by 4 bases and J by 3 bases, with 7 bases between the two germline ends. The CDR3 runs to 12 residues. CDR1 SGHVS and CDR2 FQNEAQ come from the germline V gene. CDR3 amino acids: CASSSQGYEQYF. CDR3 sequence (DNA): TGTGCCAGCAGCTCTCAGGGCTACGAGCAGTACTTC.

V gene TRBV4-2 combines with J gene TRBJ2-3, with D maybe TRBD2 (6 bases). The germline V gene has CDR1 LGHNA and CDR2 YNFKEQ. The CDR3 sequence is 14 residues long. Trimming stripped 4 bases from V and 9 bases from J, with 17 bases between. Written as DNA, the CDR3 is TGTGCCAGCAGCCCCATCCCCGGGACTCAAACGCAGTATTTT. This translates into CASSPIPGTQTQYF.

The chain uses TRBV21-1 and TRBJ1-2; TRBD1 is taken as the D call from the table, unchecked against the DNA. TRBV21-1 is classified as a pseudogene. The CDR3 extends over 16 amino acids. Here the CDR3 DNA reads TGTGCCAGCAGCCGGAATCAGACAGAAGTCCTCTATGGCTACACCTTC. Residues: CASSRNQTEVLYGYTF.

V is TRBV6-1 and J is TRBJ2-7; D might be TRBD2 (6 bases). The germline CDR1 and CDR2 sequences are MNHNS and SASEGT. The CDR3 extends over 13 amino acids. V was cut by 2 bases and J by 5 bases, with 10 bases left in between. The CDR3 protein is CASSELGEDEQYF. CDR3 coding DNA: TGTGCCAGCAGTGAATTAGGGGAGGACGAGCAGTACTTC.

CDR3 residues: CASSQVPRDTQYF. The CDR3 coding sequence is TGTGCCAGCAGCCAAGTCCCGCGGGATACGCAGTATTTT. The chain couples TRBV14 to TRBJ2-3; D remains ambiguous. Trimming removed 1 base from V and 6 bases from J, with 8 bases in between. CDR3 length: 13 residues. Germline CDR1 is SGHDN and CDR2 is FVKESK.

This clone turned up a few times. The chain joins TRBV25-1 to TRBJ2-5; TRBD2 matches 14 bases. The V segment lost 5 bases and the J segment 5 bases; nucleotides outside the gene matches: 10. Per germline, CDR1 MGHDK and CDR2 SYGVNS. The CDR3 length is 17 residues. CDR3 bases: TGTGCCAGCAGTACTAACTCCGGGACTAGCGGGAGTGAGACCCAGTACTTC. Translated, it gives CASSTNSGTSGSETQYF.

This chain links TRBV5-4 with TRBJ2-7; 7 nucleotides line up with TRBD1. The V and J ends lost 2 bases and 5 bases, in that order; junction bases with no gene match: 4. This CDR3 has 13 amino acids. Germline V gene lookup returns CDR1 SGHNT and CDR2 YYREEE (reference sequence). CDR3 sequence (DNA): TGTGCCAGCAGCTTTAAGGGGGCGAACGAGCAGTACTTC. Protein: CASSFKGANEQYF.

The sample holds a few counts of this clone. The chain links TRBV18 to TRBJ1-2; 10 nucleotides agree with TRBD1. CDR1 and CDR2 (germline): KGHSH, LQKENI. J was trimmed by 5 bases and V by 3 bases; bases with no gene match: 9. The CDR3 runs 16 residues. CDR3 in amino acids: CASSPGTGEREYGYTF. In nucleotides, the CDR3 is TGTGCCAGCTCACCCGGGACAGGGGAGAGGGAGTATGGCTACACCTTC.

This clone was detected once. The rearrangement joins TRBV6-4 to TRBJ1-2, with a tentative D call TRBD1 (6 bases). The V end was cut by 5 bases, the J end by 7 bases, with 17 bases between. The CDR3 sequence is 14 residues long. From germline, CDR1 is MRHNA and CDR2 SNTAGT. The CDR3 nucleotides read TGTGCCAGCAGTCGGACAGCGGAGAACCCTGGCTACACCTTC. Its protein product is CASSRTAENPGYTF.

This clone was seen just once. The chain joins TRBV7-9 to TRBJ2-7; the D gene is possibly TRBD2 (7 bases). The V end lost 5 bases, the J end lost 11 bases, and 16 bases lay between the germline ends. Germline assignment: CDR1 SEHNR and CDR2 FQNEAQ (reference sequence). The CDR3 sequence is 12 residues long. CDR3 sequence reads: CASSEGGTEKYF. The CDR3 DNA sequence: TGTGCCAGCAGCGAGGGGGGGACGGAGAAGTACTTC.

V and J are TRBV5-1 and TRBJ1-6; 7 nucleotides line up with TRBD1. There are 14 residues in the CDR3. Looked up from germline, CDR1 is SGHRS and CDR2 is YFSETQ. V shed 3 bases and J 7 bases; nucleotides not matched to a gene: 4. The CDR3 region has the DNA TGCGCCAGCAGCTCGGGACAGACCAATTCACCCCTCCACTTT. As protein: CASSSGQTNSPLHF.

The chain is built from TRBV5-1 and TRBJ1-3; D is uncertain. Trimming took 0 bases from V and 0 from J, leaving 22 bases between them. In germline, CDR1 is SGHRS, CDR2 YFSETQ. The CDR3 is 20 residues long. CDR3 nucleotide sequence: TGCGCCAGCAGCTTGGCAGTCCGTGACGGAGCTACCTTCTCTGGAAACACCATATATTTT. Protein: CASSLAVRDGATFSGNTIYF.

The chain has TRBV6-6 and TRBJ1-4, with TRBD1 matching 7 bases. The V gene's germline CDR1 is MNHNY and CDR2 SVGAGI (reference sequence). The length of the CDR3 is 14 residues. Losses at the gene ends were 5 bases for V and 4 bases for J; bases not matched to a gene: 4. CDR3 loop: CASSPQGFNEKLFF. The CDR3 DNA follows: TGTGCCAGCAGTCCACAGGGGTTTAATGAAAAACTGTTTTTT.